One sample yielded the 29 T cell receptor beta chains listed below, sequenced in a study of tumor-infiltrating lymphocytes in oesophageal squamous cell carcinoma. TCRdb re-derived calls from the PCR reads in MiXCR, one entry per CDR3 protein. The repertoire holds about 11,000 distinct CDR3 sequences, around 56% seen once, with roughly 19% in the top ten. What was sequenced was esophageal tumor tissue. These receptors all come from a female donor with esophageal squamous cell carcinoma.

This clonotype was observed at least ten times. DNA of the CDR3: TGTGCCAGCAGCTTGGGGGTTACAAACGCCTATGGCTACACCTTC. This gives the protein CASSLGVTNAYGYTF. V gene TRBV5-4 combines with J gene TRBJ1-2; D gene ambiguous. The germline V and J ends were trimmed by 0 bases and 4 bases, with 13 bases remaining between them. CDR1 is SGHNT, CDR2 YYREEE, per germline (reference sequence). The CDR3 has 15 amino acids.

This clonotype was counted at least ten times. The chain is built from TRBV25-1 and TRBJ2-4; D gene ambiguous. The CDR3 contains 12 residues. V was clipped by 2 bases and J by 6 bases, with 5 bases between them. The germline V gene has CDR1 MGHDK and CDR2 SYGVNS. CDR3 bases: TGTGCCAGCAGTGAAGTAGGAAACATTCAGTACTTC. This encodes CASSEVGNIQYF.

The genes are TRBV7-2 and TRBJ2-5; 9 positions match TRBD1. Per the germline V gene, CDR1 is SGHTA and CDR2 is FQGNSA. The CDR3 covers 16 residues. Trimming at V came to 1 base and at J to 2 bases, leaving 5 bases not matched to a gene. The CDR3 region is CASSLGAGTGQETQYF. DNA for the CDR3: TGTGCCAGCAGCTTAGGGGCCGGGACAGGGCAAGAGACCCAGTACTTC.

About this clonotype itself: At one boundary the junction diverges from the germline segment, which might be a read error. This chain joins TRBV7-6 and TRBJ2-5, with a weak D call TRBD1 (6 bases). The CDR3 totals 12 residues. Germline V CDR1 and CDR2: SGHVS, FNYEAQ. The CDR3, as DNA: TGTGCTAGCAGCAGGGGTTCGAGGGAGCAGTACTTC. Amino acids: CASSRGSREQYF.

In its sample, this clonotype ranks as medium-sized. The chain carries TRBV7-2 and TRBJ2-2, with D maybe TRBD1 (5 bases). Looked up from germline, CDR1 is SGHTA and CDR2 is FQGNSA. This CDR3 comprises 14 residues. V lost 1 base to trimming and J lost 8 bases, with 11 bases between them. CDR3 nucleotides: TGTGCCAGCAGCTTAGTCGGCAGGGTAGGGGAGCTGTTTTTT. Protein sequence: CASSLVGRVGELFF. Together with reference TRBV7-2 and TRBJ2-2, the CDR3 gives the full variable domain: GAGVSQSPSNKVTEKGKDVELRCDPISGHTALYWYRQSLGQGLEFLIYFQGNSAPDKSGLPSDRFSAERTGGSVSTLTIQRTQQEDSAVYLCASSLVGRVGELFFGEGSRLTVL.

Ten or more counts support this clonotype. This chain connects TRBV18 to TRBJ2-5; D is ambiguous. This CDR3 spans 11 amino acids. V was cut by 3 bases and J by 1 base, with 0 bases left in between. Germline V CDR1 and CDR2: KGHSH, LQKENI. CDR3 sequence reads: CASSPQETQYF. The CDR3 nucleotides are TGTGCCAGCTCACCCCAAGAGACCCAGTACTTC.

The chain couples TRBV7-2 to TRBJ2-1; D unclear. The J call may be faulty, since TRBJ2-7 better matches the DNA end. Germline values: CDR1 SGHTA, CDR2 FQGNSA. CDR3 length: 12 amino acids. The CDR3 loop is CASSLDPLEQYF. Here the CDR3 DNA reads TGTGCCAGCAGCTTAGACCCCCTCGAGCAGTACTTC.

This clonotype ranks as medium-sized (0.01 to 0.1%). In DNA, the CDR3 is TGTGCCTCAAAAGAGGCAGCGGGGGACCTGTACGAGCAGTACTTC. Its protein product is CASKEAAGDLYEQYF. This rearrangement joins TRBV7-2 to TRBJ2-7; 8 bases fit TRBD2. The CDR3 runs 15 residues. V dropped 11 bases and J dropped 4; count of bases not matched to a gene: 16. Germline V gene sequence: CDR1 SGHTA, CDR2 FQGNSA.

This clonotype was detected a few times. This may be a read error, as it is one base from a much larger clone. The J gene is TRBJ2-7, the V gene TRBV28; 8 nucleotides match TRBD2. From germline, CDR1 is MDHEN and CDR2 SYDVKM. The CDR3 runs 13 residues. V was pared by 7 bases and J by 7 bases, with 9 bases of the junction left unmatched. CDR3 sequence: CASTTSGYNEQYF. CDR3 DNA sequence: TGTGCCAGCACCACTAGCGGTTACAATGAGCAGTACTTC.

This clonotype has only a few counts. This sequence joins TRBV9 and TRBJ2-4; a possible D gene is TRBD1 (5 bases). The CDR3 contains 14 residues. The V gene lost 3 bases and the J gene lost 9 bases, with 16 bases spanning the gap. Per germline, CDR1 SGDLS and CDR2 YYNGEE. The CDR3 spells CASSASGHGSIQYF. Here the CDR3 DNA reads TGTGCCAGCAGCGCCTCCGGACACGGTTCCATTCAGTACTTC.

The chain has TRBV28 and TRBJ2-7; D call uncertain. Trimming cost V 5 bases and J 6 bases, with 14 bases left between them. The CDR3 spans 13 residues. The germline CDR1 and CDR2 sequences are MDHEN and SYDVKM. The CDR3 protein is CASSGRIKFEQYF. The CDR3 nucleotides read TGTGCCAGCAGTGGACGAATAAAGTTCGAGCAGTACTTC.

The CDR3 bases are TGTGCCAGCTCACCTACAGGGTTCACTGAAGCTTTCTTT. This translates into CASSPTGFTEAFF. This sequence joins TRBV18 and TRBJ1-1, with D perhaps matching TRBD1 (6 bases). Looked up from germline, CDR1 is KGHSH and CDR2 is LQKENI. V gave up 3 bases and J gave up 4 bases, with 9 bases separating them. The CDR3 totals 13 residues.

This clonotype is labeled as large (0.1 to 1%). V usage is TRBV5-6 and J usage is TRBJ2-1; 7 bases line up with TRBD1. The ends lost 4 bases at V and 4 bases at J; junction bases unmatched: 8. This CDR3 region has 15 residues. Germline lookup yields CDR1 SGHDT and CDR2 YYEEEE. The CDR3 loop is CASSHRDSSYNEQFF. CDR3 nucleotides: TGTGCCAGCAGCCACCGGGACAGTTCTTACAATGAGCAGTTCTTC.

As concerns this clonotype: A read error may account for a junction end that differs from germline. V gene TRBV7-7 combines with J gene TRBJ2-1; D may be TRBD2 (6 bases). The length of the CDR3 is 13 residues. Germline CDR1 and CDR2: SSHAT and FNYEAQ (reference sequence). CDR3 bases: TGTGCTAGCAGCGCCGGGACTTACAATGAGCAGTTCTTC. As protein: CASSAGTYNEQFF.

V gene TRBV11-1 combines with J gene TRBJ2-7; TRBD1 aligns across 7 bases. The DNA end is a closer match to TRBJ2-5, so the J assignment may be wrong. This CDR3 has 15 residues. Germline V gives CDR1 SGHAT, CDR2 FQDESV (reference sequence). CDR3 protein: CASSLGQGEQETQYF. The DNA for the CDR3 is TGTGCCAGCAGCTTAGGGCAGGGGGAGCAAGAGACCCAGTACTTC.

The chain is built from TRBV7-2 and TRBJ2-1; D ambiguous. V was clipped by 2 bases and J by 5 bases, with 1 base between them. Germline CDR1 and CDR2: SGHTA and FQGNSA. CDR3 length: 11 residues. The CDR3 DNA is TGTGCCAGCAGCTTACACAATGAGCAGTTCTTC. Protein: CASSLHNEQFF.

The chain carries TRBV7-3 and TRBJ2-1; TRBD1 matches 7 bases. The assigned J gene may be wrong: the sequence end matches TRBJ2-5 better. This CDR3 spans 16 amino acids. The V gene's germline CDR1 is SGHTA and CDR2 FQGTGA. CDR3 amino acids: CASSLTPTGSQETQYF. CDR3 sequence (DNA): TGTGCCAGCAGCTTAACGCCGACAGGGAGCCAAGAGACCCAGTACTTC.

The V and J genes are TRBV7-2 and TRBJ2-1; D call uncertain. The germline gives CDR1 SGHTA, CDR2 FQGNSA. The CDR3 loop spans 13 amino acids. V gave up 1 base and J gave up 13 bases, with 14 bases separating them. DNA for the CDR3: TGTGCCAGCAGCTTAGTTTGGACGGAGACCCAGTTCTTC. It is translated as CASSLVWTETQFF.

The CDR3 DNA reads TGTGCCAGCAGCTTCCGACTACAGGAGCAGTTCTTC. Protein product: CASSFRLQEQFF. The chain carries TRBV7-9 and TRBJ1-2, with D tentatively TRBD2 (5 bases). The last part of the DNA fits TRBJ2-1 better; the J call may be wrong. Germline-derived CDR1 and CDR2 are SEHNR and FQNEAQ (reference sequence). The CDR3 has 12 amino acids.

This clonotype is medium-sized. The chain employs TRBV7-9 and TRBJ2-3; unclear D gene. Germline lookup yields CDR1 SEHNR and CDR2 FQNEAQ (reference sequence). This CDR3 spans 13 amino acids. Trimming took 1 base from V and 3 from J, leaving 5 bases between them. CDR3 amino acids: CASSLDLTDTQYF. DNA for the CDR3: TGTGCCAGCAGCTTAGACCTAACAGATACGCAGTATTTT.

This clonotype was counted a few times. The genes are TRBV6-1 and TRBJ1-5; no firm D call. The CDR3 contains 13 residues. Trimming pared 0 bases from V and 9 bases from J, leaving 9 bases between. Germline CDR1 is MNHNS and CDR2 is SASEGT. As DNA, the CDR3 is TGTGCCAGCAGTGAAGCTCCCCCTCTGCCCCAGCATTTT. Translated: CASSEAPPLPQHF.

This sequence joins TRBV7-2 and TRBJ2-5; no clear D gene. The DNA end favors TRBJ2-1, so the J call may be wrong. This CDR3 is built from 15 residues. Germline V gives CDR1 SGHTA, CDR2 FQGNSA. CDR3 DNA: TGTGCCAGCAGCTTAGGCGGCTACGCATACAATGAGCAGTTCTTC. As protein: CASSLGGYAYNEQFF.

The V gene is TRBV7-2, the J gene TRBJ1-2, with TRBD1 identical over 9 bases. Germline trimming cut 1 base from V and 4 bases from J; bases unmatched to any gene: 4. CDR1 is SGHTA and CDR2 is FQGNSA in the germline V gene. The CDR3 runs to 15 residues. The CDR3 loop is CASSLGTGGIYGYTF. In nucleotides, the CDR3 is TGTGCCAGCAGCTTAGGAACAGGGGGCATCTATGGCTACACCTTC.

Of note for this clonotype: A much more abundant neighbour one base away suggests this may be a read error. In DNA, the CDR3 is TGTGCCAGCAGCTTGGGGGTTACAAACGCCGATGGCTACACCTTC. It yields the protein CASSLGVTNADGYTF. The chain joins TRBV5-3 to TRBJ1-2; perhaps TRBD1 as D (5 bases). TRBV5-3 is treated as an ORF (open reading frame) with a function not yet certain. This CDR3 has 15 amino acids.

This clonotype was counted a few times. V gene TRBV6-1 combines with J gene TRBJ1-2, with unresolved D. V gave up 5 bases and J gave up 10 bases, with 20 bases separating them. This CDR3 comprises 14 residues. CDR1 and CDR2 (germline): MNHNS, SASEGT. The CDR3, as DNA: TGTGCCAGCAGTTATTCCCCTACCGGCAACCCCTACACCTTC. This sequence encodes CASSYSPTGNPYTF.

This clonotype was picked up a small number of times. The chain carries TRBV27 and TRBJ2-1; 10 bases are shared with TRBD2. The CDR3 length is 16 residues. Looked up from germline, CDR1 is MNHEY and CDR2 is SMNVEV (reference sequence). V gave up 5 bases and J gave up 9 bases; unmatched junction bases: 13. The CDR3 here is CASSPGGLAGALEQFF. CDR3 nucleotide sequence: TGTGCCAGCAGTCCCGGCGGGCTAGCGGGAGCTCTTGAGCAGTTCTTC.

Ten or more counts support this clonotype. CDR3 nucleotides: TGTGCCAGCTCACCACAACTTACTAGCGGGAGGAATGAGCAGTTCTTC. It is translated as CASSPQLTSGRNEQFF. V is TRBV18 and J is TRBJ2-1; TRBD2 matches 12 bases. The CDR3 has 16 residues. CDR1 and CDR2 (germline): KGHSH, LQKENI. Trimming took 1 base from V and 7 from J; bases not matched to a gene: 5.

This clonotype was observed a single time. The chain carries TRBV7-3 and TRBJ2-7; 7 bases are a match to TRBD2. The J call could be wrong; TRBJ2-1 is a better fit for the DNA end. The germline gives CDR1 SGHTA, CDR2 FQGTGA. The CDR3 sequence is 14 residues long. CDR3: CASSLGEGLGEQFF. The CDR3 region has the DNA TGTGCCAGCTCACTAGGGGAGGGATTAGGTGAGCAGTTCTTC.

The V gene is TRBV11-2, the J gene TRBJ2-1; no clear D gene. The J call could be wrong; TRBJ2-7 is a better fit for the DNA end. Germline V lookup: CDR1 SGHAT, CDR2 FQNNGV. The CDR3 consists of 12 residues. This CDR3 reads CASSPQAYEQYF. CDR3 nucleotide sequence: TGTGCCAGCAGCCCGCAGGCCTACGAGCAGTACTTC.